The T cell receptor (beta chain) described here comes from a study of CD8 T cells in Susac syndrome. With random hexamers, 0.5 to 1 ug RNA was reverse transcribed. Across 54 Vbeta and 13 Jbeta, TCR beta CDR3 was amplified with immunoSEQ multiplex PCR. MiXCR, run by TCRdb on the immunoSEQ multiplex PCR reads, gives a single entry per CDR3 protein. Found here are roughly 220,000 distinct CDR3 sequences, 94% of them singletons; the top ten hold approximately 0.15%. Germline CDR1 SQVTM, CDR2 ANQGSEA. The CDR3 spans 13 residues. This sequence was found in a human donor with Susac syndrome. The sample taken for sequencing was CD4+ T cells from PBMCs. This chain connects TRBV29-1 to TRBJ2-3; D possibly corresponds to TRBD1 (7 bases). CDR3 coding DNA: TGCACTACCGCAGGGGGGAGTCCAGATACGCAGTATTTT. It yields the protein CTTAGGSPDTQYF.